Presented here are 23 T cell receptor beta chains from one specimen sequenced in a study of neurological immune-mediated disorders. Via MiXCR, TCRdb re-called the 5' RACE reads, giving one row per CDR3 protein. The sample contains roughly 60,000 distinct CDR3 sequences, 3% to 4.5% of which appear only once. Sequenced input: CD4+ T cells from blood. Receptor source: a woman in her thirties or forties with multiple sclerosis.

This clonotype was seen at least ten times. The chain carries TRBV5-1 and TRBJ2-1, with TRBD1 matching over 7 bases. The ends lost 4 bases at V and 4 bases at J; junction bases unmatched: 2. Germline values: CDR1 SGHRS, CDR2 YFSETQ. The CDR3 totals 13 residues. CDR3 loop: CASSRDSYNEQFF. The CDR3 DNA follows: TGCGCCAGCAGCCGGGACAGTTACAATGAGCAGTTCTTC. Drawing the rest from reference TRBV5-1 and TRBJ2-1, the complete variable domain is KAGVTQTPRYLIKTRGQQVTLSCSPISGHRSVSWYQQTPGQGLQFLFEYFSETQRNKGNFPGRFSGRQFSNSRSEMNVSTLELGDSALYLCASSRDSYNEQFFGPGTRLTVL.

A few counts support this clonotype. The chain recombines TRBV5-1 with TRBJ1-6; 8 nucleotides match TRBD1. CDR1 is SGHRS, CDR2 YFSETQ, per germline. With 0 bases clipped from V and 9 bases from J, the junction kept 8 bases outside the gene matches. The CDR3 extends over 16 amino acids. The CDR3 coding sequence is TGCGCCAGCAGCTTGGGATACAGGGGGAAGGGTTCACCCCTCCACTTT. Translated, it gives CASSLGYRGKGSPLHF. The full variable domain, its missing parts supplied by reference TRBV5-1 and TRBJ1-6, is KAGVTQTPRYLIKTRGQQVTLSCSPISGHRSVSWYQQTPGQGLQFLFEYFSETQRNKGNFPGRFSGRQFSNSRSEMNVSTLELGDSALYLCASSLGYRGKGSPLHFGNGTRLTVT.

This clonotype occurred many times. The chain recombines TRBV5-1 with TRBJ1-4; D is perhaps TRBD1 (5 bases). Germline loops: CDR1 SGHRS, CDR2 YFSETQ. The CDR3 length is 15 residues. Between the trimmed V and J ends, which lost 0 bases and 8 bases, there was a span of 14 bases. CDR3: CASSLARAGGEKLFF. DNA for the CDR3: TGCGCCAGCAGCTTGGCCAGGGCGGGAGGAGAAAAACTGTTTTTT.

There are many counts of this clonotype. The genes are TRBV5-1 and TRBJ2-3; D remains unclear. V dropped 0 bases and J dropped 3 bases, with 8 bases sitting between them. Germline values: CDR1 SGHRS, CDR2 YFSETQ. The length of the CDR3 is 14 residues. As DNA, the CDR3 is TGCGCCAGCAGCTTGGCCGGCCGAACAGATACGCAGTATTTT. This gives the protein CASSLAGRTDTQYF.

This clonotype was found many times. CDR3 DNA sequence: TGTGCCAGCAGCTTCGAGGGACAGGGGAACACTGAAGCTTTCTTT. Translated, it gives CASSFEGQGNTEAFF. The chain links TRBV7-9 to TRBJ1-1, with TRBD1 matching over 9 bases. The germline V gene encodes CDR1 SEHNR and CDR2 FQNEAQ (reference sequence). V trimming: 3 bases; J trimming: 1 base; junction bases outside the gene matches: 3. The CDR3 loop spans 15 amino acids.

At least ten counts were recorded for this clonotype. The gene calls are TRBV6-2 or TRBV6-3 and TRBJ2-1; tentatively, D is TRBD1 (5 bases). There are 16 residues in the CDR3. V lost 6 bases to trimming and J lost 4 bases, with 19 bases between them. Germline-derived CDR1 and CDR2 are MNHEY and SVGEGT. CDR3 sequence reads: CASSQGMRSFYNEQFF. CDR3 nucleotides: TGTGCCAGCAGCCAGGGTATGAGGTCCTTTTACAATGAGCAGTTCTTC.

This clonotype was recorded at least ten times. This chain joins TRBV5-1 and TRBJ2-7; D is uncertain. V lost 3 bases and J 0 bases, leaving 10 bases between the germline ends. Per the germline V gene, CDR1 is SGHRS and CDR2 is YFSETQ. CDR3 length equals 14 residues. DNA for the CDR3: TGCGCCAGCAGCTCGGAACAGTTCTCCTACGAGCAGTACTTC. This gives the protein CASSSEQFSYEQYF.

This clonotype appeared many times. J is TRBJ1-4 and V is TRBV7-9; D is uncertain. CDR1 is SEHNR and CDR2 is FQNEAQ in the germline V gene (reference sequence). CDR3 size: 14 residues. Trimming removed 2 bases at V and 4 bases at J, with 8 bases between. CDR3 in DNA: TGTGCCAGCAGCTTATTCCAGGTTAATGAAAAACTGTTTTTT. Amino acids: CASSLFQVNEKLFF.

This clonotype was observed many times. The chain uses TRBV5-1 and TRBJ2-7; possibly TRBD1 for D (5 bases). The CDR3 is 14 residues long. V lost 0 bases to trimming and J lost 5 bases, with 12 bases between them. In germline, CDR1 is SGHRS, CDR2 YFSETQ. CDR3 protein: CASSLDPGKNEQYF. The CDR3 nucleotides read TGCGCCAGCAGCTTGGATCCAGGGAAGAACGAGCAGTACTTC.

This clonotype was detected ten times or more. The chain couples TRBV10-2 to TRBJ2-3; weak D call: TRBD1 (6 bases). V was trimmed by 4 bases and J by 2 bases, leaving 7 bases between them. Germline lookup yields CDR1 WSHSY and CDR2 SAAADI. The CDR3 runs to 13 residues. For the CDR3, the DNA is TGCGCCAGCAGTGGGACAGCCACAGATACGCAGTATTTT. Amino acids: CASSGTATDTQYF.

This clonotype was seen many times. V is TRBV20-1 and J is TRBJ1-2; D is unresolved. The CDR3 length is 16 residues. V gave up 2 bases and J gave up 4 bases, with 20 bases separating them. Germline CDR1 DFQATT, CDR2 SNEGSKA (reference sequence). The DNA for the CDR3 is TGCAGTGCTAGACCGGGGATCCCCATATCCCCCTATGGCTACACCTTC. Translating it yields CSARPGIPISPYGYTF.

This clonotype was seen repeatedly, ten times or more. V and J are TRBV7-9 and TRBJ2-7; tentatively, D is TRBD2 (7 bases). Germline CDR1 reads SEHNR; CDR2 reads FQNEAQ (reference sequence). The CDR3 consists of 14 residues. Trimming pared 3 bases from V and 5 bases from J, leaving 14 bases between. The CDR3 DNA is TGTGCCAGCAGCTTCGTGGGGGGGCCGAACGAGCAGTACTTC. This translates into CASSFVGGPNEQYF.

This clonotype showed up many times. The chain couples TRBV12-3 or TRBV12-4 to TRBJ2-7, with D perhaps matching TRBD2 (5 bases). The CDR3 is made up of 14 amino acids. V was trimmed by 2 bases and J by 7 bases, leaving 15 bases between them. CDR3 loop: CASSLQAGVEEQYF. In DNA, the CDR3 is TGTGCCAGCAGTTTACAGGCCGGGGTCGAAGAGCAGTACTTC.

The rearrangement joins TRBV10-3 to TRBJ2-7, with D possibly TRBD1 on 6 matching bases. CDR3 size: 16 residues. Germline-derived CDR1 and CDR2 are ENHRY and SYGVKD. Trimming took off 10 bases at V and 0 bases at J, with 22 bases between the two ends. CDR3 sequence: CASSFSTGRFSYEQYF. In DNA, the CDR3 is TGTGCCAGCTCATTTTCGACAGGCCGTTTCTCCTACGAGCAGTACTTC.

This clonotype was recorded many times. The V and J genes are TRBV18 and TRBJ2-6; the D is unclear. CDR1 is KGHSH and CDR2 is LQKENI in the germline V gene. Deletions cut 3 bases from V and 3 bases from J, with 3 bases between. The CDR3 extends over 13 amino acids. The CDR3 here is CASSPGGANVLTF. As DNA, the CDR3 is TGTGCCAGCTCACCGGGTGGGGCCAACGTCCTGACTTTC.

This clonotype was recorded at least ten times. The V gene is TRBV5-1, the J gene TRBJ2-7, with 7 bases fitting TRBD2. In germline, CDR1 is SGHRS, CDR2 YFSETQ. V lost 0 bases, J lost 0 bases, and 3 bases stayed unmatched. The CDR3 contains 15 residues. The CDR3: CASSLGGGLSYEQYF. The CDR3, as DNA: TGCGCCAGCAGCTTGGGCGGGGGACTCTCCTACGAGCAGTACTTC.

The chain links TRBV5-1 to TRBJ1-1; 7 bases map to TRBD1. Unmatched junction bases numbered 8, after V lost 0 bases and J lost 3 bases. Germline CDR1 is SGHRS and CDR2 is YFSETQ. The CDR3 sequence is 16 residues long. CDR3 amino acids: CASSLVGGRGDTEAFF. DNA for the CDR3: TGCGCCAGCAGCTTGGTGGGTGGCAGGGGGGACACTGAAGCTTTCTTT. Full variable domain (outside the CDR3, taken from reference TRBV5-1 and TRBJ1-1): KAGVTQTPRYLIKTRGQQVTLSCSPISGHRSVSWYQQTPGQGLQFLFEYFSETQRNKGNFPGRFSGRQFSNSRSEMNVSTLELGDSALYLCASSLVGGRGDTEAFFGQGTRLTVV.

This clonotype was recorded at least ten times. CDR3 sequence: CASSLEAGLPYEQYF. CDR3 bases: TGTGCCAGCAGCTTAGAGGCAGGACTTCCCTACGAGCAGTACTTC. This chain links TRBV11-2 with TRBJ2-7; D is possibly TRBD2 (5 bases). The CDR3 totals 15 residues. CDR1 is SGHAT, CDR2 FQNNGV, per germline. V was trimmed by 0 bases and J by 2 bases, leaving 11 bases between them.

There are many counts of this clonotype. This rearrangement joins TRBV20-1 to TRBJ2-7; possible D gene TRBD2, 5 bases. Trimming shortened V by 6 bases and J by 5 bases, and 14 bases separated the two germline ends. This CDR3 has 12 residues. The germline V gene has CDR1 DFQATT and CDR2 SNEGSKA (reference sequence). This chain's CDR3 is CSAVVRVDEQYF. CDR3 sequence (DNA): TGCAGTGCGGTGGTGAGGGTCGACGAGCAGTACTTC.

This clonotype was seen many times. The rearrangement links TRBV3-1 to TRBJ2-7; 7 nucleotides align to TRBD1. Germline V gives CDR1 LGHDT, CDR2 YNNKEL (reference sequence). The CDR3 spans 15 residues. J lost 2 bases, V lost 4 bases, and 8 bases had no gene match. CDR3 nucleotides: TGTGCCAGCAGCCTCGGGCAGGGGGTGCCCTACGAGCAGTACTTC. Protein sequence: CASSLGQGVPYEQYF.

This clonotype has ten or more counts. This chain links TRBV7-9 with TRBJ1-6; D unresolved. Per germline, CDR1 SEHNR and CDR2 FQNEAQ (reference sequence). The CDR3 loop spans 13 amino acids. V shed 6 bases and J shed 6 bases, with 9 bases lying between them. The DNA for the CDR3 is TGTGCCAGCAGTCGCGGCAGTAATTCACCCCTCCACTTT. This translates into CASSRGSNSPLHF.

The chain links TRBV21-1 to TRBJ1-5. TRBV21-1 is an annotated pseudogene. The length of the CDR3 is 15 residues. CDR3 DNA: TGTGCCAGCAGAAGTAGGAGGGTTCACAATCAGCCCCAGCATTTT. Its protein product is CASRSRRVHNQPQHF.

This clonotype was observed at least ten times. CDR3 nucleotides: TGTGCCAGCAGTTTACCCAGTTCCAAAAACATTCAGTACTTC. Protein sequence: CASSLPSSKNIQYF. The chain is built from TRBV28 and TRBJ2-4; D call uncertain. CDR1 and CDR2 from the germline V gene are MDHEN and SYDVKM. The CDR3 runs 14 residues. The germline V and J ends were trimmed by 2 bases and 2 bases, with 7 bases remaining between them. The entire variable domain, with the rest obtained from reference TRBV28 and TRBJ2-4, is as follows: DVKVTQSSRYLVKRTGEKVFLECVQDMDHENMFWYRQDPGLGLRLIYFSYDVKMKEKGDIPEGYSVSREKKERFSLILESASTNQTSMYLCASSLPSSKNIQYFGAGTRLSVL.